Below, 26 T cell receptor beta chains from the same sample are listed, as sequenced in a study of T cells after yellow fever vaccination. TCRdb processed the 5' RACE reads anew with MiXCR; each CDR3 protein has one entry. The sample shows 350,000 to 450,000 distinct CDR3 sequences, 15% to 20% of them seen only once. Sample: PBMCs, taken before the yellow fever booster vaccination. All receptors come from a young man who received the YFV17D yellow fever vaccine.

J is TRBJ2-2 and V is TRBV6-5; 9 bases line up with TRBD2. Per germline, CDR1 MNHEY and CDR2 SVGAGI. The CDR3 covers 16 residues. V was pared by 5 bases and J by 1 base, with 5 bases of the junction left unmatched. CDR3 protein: CASSLLAGVNTGELFF. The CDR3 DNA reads TGTGCCAGCAGTCTATTAGCGGGGGTGAACACCGGGGAGCTGTTTTTT.

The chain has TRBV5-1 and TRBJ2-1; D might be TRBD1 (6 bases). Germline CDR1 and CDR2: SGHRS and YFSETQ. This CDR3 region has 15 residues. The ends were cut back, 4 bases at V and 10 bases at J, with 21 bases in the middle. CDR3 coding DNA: TGCGCCAGCAGCGACCCGACAGGCCCGCTCAGGGAGCAGTTCTTC. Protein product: CASSDPTGPLREQFF.

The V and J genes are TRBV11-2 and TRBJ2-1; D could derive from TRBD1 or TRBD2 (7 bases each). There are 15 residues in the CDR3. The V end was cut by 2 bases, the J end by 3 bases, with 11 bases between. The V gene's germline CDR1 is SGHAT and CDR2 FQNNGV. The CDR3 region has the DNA TGTGCCAGCAGCTTACCAGGGGGGGTCTACAATGAGCAGTTCTTC. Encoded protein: CASSLPGGVYNEQFF.

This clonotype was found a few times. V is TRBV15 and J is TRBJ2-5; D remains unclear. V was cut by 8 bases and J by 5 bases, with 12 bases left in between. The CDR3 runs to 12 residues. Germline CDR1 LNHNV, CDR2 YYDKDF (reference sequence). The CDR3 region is CATGVGYETQYF. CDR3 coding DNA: TGTGCCACCGGGGTTGGGTACGAGACCCAGTACTTC. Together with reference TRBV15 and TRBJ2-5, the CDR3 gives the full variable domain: DAMVIQNPRYQVTQFGKPVTLSCSQTLNHNVMYWYQQKSSQAPKLLFHYYDKDFNNEADTPDNFQSRRPNTSFCFLDIRSPGLGDTAMYLCATGVGYETQYFGPGTRLLVL.

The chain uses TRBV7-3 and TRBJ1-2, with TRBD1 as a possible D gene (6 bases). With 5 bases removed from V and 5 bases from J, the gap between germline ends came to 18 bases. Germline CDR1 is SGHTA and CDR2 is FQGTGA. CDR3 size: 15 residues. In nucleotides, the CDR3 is TGTGCCAGCAGCCCGGAGGGGGGGGTCGGATATGGCTACACCTTC. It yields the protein CASSPEGGVGYGYTF.

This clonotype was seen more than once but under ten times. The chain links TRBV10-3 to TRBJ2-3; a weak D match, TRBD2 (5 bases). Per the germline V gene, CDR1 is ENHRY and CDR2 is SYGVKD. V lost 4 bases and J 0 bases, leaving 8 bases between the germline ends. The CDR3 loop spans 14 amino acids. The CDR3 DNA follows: TGTGCCATCAGTGGAACGGGGAGCACAGATACGCAGTATTTT. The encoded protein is CAISGTGSTDTQYF.

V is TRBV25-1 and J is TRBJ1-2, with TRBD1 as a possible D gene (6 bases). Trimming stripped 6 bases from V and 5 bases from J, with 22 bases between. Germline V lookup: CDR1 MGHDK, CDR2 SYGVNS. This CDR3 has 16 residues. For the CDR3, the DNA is TGTGCCAGCAGCACCCTGGGGGGGGGCCCCTATTATGGCTACACCTTC. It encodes CASSTLGGGPYYGYTF.

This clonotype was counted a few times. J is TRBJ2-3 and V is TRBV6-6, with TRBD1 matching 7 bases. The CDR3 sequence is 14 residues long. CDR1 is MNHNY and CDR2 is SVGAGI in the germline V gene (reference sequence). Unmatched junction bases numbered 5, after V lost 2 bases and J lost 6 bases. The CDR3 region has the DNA TGTGCCAGCAGTTACCCCGGACAGGCGGATACGCAGTATTTT. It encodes CASSYPGQADTQYF.

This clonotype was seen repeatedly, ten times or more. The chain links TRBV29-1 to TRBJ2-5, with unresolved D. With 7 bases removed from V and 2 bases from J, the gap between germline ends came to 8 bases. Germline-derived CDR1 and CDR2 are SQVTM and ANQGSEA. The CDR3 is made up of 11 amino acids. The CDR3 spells CSGGLQETQYF. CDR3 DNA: TGCAGCGGTGGGCTACAAGAGACCCAGTACTTC.

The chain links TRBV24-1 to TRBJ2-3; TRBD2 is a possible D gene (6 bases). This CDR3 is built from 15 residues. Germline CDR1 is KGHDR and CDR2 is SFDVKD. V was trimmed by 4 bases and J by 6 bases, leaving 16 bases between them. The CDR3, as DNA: TGTGCCACCAGTGACCCTGGAGGGCGGTCGGATACGCAGTATTTT. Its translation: CATSDPGGRSDTQYF.

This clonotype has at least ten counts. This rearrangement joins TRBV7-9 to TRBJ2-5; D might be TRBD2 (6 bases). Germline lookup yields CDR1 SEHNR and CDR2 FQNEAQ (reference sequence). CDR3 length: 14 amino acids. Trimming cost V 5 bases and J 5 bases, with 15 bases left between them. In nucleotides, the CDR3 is TGTGCCAGCAGCCGACGAAGGGCGGGGGAGACCCAGTACTTC. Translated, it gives CASSRRRAGETQYF.

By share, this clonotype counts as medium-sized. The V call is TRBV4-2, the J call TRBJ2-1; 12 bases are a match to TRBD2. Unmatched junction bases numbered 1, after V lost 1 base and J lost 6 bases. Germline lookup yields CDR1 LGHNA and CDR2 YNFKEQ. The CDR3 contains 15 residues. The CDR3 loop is CASSQASGGANEQFF. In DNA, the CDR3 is TGTGCCAGCAGCCAAGCTAGCGGGGGGGCCAATGAGCAGTTCTTC.

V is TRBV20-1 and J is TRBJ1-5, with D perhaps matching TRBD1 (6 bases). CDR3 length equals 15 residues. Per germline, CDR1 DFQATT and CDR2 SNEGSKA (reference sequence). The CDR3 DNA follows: TGCAGCTCTGGCCGACGGGTAGGGGGAGGTCAGCCCCAGCATTTT. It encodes CSSGRRVGGGQPQHF.

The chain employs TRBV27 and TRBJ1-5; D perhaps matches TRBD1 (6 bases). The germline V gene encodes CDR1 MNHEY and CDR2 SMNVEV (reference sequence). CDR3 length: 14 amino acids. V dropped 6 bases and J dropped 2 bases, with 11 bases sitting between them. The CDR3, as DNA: TGTGCCAGCAGCCCTGACAGGTGCAATCAGCCCCAGCATTTT. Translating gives CASSPDRCNQPQHF.

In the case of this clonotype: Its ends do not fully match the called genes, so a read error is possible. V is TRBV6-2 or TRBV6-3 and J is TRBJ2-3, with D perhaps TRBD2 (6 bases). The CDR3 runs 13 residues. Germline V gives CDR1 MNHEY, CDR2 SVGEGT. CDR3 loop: CSSSPTGEDTQYF. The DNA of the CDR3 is TGTTCCAGCAGCCCCACGGGGGAGGATACGCAGTATTTT.

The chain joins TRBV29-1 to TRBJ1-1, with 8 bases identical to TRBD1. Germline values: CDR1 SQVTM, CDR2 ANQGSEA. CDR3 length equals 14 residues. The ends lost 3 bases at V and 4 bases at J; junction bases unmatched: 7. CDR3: CSVDLQGVGTEAFF. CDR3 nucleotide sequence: TGCAGCGTTGACTTACAGGGGGTGGGCACTGAAGCTTTCTTT.

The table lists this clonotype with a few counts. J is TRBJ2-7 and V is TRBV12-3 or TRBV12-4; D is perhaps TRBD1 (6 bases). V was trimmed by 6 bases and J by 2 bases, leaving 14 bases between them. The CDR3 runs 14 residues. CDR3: CASSQGFGAYEQYF. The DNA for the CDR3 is TGTGCCAGCAGCCAGGGGTTCGGTGCCTACGAGCAGTACTTC.

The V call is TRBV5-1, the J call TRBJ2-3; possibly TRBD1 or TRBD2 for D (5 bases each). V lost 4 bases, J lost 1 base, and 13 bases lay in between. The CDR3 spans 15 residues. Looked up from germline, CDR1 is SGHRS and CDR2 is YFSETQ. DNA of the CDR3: TGCGCCAGCAGCCGGGATCTGACAGGCACAGATACGCAGTATTTT. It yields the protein CASSRDLTGTDTQYF.

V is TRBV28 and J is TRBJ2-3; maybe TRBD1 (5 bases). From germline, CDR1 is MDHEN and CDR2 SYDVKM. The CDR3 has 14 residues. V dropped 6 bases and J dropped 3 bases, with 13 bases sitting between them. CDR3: CASSSLGLTDTQYF. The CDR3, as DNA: TGTGCCAGCAGCTCCCTGGGGCTGACAGATACGCAGTATTTT.

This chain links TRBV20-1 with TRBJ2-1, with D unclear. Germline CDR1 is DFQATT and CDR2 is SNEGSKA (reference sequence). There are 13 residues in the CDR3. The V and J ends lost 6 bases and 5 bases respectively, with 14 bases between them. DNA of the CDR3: TGCAGTGCAGAGGATCGATACCACAATGAGCAGTTCTTC. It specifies CSAEDRYHNEQFF.

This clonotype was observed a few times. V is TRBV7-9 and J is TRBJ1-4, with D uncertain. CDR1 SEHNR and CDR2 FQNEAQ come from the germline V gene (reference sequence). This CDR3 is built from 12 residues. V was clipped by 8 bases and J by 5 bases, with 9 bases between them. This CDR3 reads CASGTENEKLFF. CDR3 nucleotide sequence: TGTGCCAGCGGTACAGAGAATGAAAAACTGTTTTTT.

CDR3 DNA: TGTGCCAGCAACCGATCGGGGACAGGGGCTCGGGAGCAGTACTTC. It specifies CASNRSGTGAREQYF. This sequence joins TRBV6-1 and TRBJ2-7; 10 bases match TRBD1. The germline CDR1 and CDR2 sequences are MNHNS and SASEGT. This CDR3 is 15 amino acids long. V gave up 7 bases and J gave up 7 bases; unmatched junction bases: 13.

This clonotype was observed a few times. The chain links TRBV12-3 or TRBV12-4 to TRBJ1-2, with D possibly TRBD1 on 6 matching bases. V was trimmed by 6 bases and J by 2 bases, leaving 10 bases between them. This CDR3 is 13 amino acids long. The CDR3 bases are TGTGCCAGCAGCCAAAGGGGGAACTATGGCTACACCTTC. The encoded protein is CASSQRGNYGYTF.

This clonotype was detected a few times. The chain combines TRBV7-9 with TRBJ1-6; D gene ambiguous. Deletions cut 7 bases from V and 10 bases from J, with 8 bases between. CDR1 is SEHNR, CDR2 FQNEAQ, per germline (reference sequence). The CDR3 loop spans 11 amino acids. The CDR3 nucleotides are TGTGCCAGCACGGATGGCTCACCCCTCCACTTT. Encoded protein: CASTDGSPLHF.

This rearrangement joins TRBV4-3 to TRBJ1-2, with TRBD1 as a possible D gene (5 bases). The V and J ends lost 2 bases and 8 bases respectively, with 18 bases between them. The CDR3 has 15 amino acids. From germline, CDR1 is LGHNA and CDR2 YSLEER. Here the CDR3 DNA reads TGCGCCAGCAGCCAATTTCGGACGGCGCGGGGCGGCTACACCTTC. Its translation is CASSQFRTARGGYTF.

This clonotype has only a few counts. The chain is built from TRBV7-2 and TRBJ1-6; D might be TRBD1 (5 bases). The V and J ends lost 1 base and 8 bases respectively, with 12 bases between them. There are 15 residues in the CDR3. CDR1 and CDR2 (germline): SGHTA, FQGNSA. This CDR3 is CASSLVAGDDSPLHF. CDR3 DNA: TGTGCCAGCAGCTTAGTGGCGGGGGACGATTCACCCCTCCACTTT.